The present TCR beta chain was sequenced within a study of cytomegalovirus exposure and HLA in healthy donors. Both 60 Vbeta primers and 13 Jbeta primers went into the PCR. Authors' data handling: An analysis that came later counted around 80 million unique TCR beta chains, around 12 million shared. Clones were sequenced by immunoSEQ multiplex PCR, and TCRdb holds only the in-frame ones, with some missing. Clone size and the V and J calls come from that table; the DNA yielded D and trimming. In the table there are around 80,000 clones, around 60% of which are singletons. CDR3 length: 16 amino acids. Germline V gene sequence: CDR1 SGHAT, CDR2 FQNNGV. V lost 2 bases and J lost 4; bases outside the gene matches: 9.

The source of this sequence is a male donor in good health and CMV-seropositive. The rearrangement links TRBV11-2 to TRBJ2-5; 8 bases align to TRBD1. Specimen: PBMCs. CDR3: CASSLSRGRVGETQYF. Here the CDR3 DNA reads TGTGCCAGCAGCTTAAGCAGGGGGCGAGTGGGAGAGACCCAGTACTTC.